This TCR beta chain stems from a study of CD8 T cells in ankylosing spondylitis. General study results and limits: Within peripheral blood, clones linked to disease were CD8+ and relatively rare. A TCR beta motif made of fewer than ten highly homologous variants seemed typical of ankylosing spondylitis blood.

In this sample, this clonotype turned up many times. What it binds is unknown. The germline V and J ends were trimmed by 7 bases and 2 bases, with 14 bases remaining between them. This CDR3 is built from 14 residues. Generation of TCR beta libraries employed quantitative 5'-RACE incorporating molecular barcodes. One entry per CDR3 protein, called by TCRdb with MiXCR from the 5' RACE reads. This table holds 220,000 or so distinct CDR3 sequences, about 16% found once. This chain joins TRBV12-3 or TRBV12-4 and TRBJ1-1; possibly TRBD1 for D (5 bases). Sequencing input: blood, either unsorted or a sorted T cell fraction (not recorded which). The receptor was isolated from a male donor with ankylosing spondylitis. The CDR3 DNA follows: TGTGCCAGCACGACAACAGGCACAAACACTGAAGCTTTCTTT. Translating it yields CASTTTGTNTEAFF.